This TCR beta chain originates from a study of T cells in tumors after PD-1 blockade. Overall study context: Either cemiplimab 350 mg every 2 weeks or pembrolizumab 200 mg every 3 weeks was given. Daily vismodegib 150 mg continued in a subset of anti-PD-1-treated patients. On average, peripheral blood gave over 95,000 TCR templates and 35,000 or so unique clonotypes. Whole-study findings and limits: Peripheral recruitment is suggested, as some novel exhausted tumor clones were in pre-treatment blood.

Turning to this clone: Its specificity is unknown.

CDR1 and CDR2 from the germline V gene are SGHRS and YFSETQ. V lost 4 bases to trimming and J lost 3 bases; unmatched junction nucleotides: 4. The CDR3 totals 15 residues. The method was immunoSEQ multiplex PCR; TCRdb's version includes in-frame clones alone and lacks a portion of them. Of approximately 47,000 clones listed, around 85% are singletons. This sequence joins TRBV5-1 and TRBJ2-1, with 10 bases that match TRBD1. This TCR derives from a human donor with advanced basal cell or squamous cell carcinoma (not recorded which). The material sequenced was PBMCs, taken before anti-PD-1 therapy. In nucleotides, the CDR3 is TGCGCCAGCAGCCCGGGACAGGGGTACTACAATGAGCAGTTCTTC. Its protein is CASSPGQGYYNEQFF.